This T cell receptor beta chain was captured in a study of cytomegalovirus exposure and HLA in healthy donors. Study observations and caveats: Presence/absence analyses supposed approximately even sequencing depth among donors. With later analysis, a missense DCLRE1C variant became linked to TCR beta V- and J-gene trimming.

The V segment lost 3 bases and the J segment 0 bases; nucleotides outside the gene matches: 8. CDR3 size: 17 residues. CDR1 SGHTA and CDR2 FQGNSA come from the germline V gene. With 60 Vbeta and 13 Jbeta primers, the PCR was carried out. Only in-frame clones appear in the TCRdb table, and some are missing; sequencing was by immunoSEQ multiplex PCR. This table has approximately 160,000 clones, more than 65% appearing once. This clone has more than one count but fewer than ten. Its antigen remains unidentified. This chain uses TRBV7-2 with TRBJ2-3, with 8 bases lining up with TRBD2. The sample comprised PBMCs. The source is a woman between 40 and 55 years old in good health and CMV-seropositive. This chain's CDR3 is CASSFGTSGTSTDTQYF. The CDR3 coding sequence is TGTGCCAGCAGCTTCGGGACTAGTGGGACTAGCACAGATACGCAGTATTTT.